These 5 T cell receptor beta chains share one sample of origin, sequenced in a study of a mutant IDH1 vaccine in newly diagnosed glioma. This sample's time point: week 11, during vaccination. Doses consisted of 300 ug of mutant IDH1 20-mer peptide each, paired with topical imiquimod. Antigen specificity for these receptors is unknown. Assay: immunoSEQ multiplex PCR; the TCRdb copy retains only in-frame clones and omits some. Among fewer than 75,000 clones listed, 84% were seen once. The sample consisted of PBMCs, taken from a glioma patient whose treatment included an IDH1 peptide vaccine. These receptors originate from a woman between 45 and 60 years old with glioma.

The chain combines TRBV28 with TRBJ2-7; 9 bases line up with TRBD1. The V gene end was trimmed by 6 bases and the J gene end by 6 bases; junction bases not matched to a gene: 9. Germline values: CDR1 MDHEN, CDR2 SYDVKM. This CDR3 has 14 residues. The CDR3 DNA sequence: TGTGCCAGCAGGGTTACAGGGGGCGTGGGCGAGCAGTACTTC. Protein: CASRVTGGVGEQYF.

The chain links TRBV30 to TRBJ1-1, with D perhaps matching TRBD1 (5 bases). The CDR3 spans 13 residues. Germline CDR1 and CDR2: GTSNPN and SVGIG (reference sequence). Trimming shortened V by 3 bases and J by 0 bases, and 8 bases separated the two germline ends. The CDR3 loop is CAWSQGVNTEAFF. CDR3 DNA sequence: TGTGCCTGGAGCCAGGGAGTGAACACTGAAGCTTTCTTT.

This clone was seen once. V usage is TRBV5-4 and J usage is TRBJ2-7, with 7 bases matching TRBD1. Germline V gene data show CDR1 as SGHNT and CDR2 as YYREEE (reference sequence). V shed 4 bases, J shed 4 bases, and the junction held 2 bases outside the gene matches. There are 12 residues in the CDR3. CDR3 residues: CASSARGYEQYF. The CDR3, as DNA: TGTGCCAGCAGCGCCAGGGGGTACGAGCAGTACTTC.

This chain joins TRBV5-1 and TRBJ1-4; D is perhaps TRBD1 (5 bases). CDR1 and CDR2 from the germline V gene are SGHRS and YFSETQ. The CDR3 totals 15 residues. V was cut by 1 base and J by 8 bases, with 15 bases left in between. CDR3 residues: CASSLTRAGNEKLFF. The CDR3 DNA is TGCGCCAGCAGCTTGACCAGGGCCGGGAACGAAAAACTGTTTTTT.

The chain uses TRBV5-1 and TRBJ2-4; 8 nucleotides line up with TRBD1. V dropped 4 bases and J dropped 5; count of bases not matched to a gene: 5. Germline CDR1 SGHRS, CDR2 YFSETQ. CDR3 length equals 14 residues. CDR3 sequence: CASSGGQAQNIQYF. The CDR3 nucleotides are TGCGCCAGCAGCGGGGGACAGGCACAAAACATTCAGTACTTC.